The sequence of this TCR beta chain was determined in a study of T cells in Graves' hyperthyroidism and ophthalmopathy. Study summary: The authors collected peripheral blood at initial diagnosis, before any treatment.

Amplification of TCR beta CDR3 regions was performed using RNA transcripts as template. The HTBI primer set drove a first-round RT-PCR of the TCR CDR3. TCRdb ran MiXCR on the multiplex PCR reads and lists one entry per CDR3 protein. The data hold 450,000 to 650,000 distinct CDR3 sequences, with 20% to 25% observed a single time. The CDR3 spans 13 residues. The germline CDR1 and CDR2 sequences are MNHEY and SMNVEV (reference sequence). The germline V and J ends were trimmed by 8 bases and 1 base, with 11 bases remaining between them. PBMCs were obtained from about 9.9 ml fresh peripheral blood. This clonotype was seen once.

The rearrangement uses TRBV27 and TRBJ1-2; D not resolved. The origin of this receptor is a man aged 18 to 30 with Graves' hyperthyroidism. What was sequenced was blood. The CDR3 loop is CASPSRRNYGYTF. Here the CDR3 DNA reads TGTGCCAGCCCTAGTCGGCGTAACTATGGCTACACCTTC.